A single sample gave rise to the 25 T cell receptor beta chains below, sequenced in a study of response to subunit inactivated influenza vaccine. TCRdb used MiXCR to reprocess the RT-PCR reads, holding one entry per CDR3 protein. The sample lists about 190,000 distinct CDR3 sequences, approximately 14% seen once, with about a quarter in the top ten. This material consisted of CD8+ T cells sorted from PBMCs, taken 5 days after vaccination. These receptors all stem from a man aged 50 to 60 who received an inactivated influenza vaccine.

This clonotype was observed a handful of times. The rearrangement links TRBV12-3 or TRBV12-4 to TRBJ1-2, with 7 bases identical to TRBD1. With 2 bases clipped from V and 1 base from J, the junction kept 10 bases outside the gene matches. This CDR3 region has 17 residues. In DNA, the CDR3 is TGTGCCAGCAGTTTAATGTTTGGGACAGCCTATAACTATGGCTACACCTTC. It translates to CASSLMFGTAYNYGYTF.

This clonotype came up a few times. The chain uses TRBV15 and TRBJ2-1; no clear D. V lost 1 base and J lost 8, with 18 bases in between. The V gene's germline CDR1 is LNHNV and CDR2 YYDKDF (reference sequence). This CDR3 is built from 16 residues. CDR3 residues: CATSRAPFPPQDEQFF. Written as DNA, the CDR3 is TGTGCCACCAGCAGAGCCCCTTTCCCTCCCCAAGATGAGCAGTTCTTC.

CDR3 protein: CATSGGSAAEQFF. The CDR3 DNA reads TGTGCCACCAGTGGAGGATCTGCGGCAGAGCAGTTCTTC. V usage is TRBV24-1 and J usage is TRBJ2-1; D not resolved. Germline loops: CDR1 KGHDR, CDR2 SFDVKD. CDR3 length: 13 amino acids. Deletions cut 5 bases from V and 10 bases from J, with 14 bases between.

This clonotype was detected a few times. CDR3 residues: CASEAPSYEQYF. In DNA, the CDR3 is TGTGCCAGCGAGGCACCATCCTACGAGCAGTACTTC. The gene calls are TRBV6-2 or TRBV6-3 and TRBJ2-7, with D hard to call. Germline CDR1 and CDR2: MNHEY and SVGEGT. V gave up 8 bases and J gave up 1 base, with 9 bases separating them. CDR3 length: 12 amino acids.

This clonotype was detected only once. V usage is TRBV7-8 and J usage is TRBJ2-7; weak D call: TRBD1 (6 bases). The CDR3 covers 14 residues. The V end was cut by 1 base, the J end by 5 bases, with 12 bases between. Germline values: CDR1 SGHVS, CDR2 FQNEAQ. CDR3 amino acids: CASSLVYRVHEQYF. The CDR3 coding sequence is TGTGCCAGCAGCTTAGTGTACAGGGTACACGAGCAGTACTTC.

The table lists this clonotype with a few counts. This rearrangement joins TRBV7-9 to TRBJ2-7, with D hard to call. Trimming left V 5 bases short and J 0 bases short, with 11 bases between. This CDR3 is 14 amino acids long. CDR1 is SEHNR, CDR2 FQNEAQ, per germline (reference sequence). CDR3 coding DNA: TGTGCCAGCAGCCCAAACGGTTACTCCTACGAGCAGTACTTC. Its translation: CASSPNGYSYEQYF. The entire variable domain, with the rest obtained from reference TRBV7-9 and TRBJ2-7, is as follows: DTGVSQNPRHKITKRGQNVTFRCDPISEHNRLYWYRQTLGQGPEFLTYFQNEAQLEKSRLLSDRFSAERPKGSFSTLEIQRTEQGDSAMYLCASSPNGYSYEQYFGPGTRLTVT.

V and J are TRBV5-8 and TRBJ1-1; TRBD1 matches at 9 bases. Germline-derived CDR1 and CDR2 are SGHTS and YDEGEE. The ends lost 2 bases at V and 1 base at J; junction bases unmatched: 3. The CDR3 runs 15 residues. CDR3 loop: CASSFWGQGNTEAFF. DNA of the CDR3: TGTGCCAGCAGCTTTTGGGGACAGGGGAACACTGAAGCTTTCTTT.

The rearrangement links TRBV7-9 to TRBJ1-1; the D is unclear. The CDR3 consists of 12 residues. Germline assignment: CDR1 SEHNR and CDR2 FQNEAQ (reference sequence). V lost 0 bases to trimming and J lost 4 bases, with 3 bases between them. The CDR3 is CASSLATTEAFF. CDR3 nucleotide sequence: TGTGCCAGCAGCTTAGCGACCACTGAAGCTTTCTTT. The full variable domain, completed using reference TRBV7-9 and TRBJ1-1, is DTGVSQNPRHKITKRGQNVTFRCDPISEHNRLYWYRQTLGQGPEFLTYFQNEAQLEKSRLLSDRFSAERPKGSFSTLEIQRTEQGDSAMYLCASSLATTEAFFGQGTRLTVV.

CDR3 nucleotides: TGTGCCAGCAGCAATTGGGATACGCAGTATTTT. It codes for CASSNWDTQYF. The V gene is TRBV12-3 or TRBV12-4, the J gene TRBJ2-3; no reliable D call. The length of the CDR3 is 11 residues. V lost 6 bases, J lost 6 bases, and 7 bases lay in between.

CDR3 amino acids: CASSGSGLSRNEQFF. The CDR3 DNA reads TGTGCCAGCAGCGGCTCAGGACTTTCTCGCAATGAGCAGTTCTTC. The V call is TRBV7-9, the J call TRBJ2-1, with D possibly being TRBD2 (5 bases). From germline, CDR1 is SEHNR and CDR2 FQNEAQ (reference sequence). V was pared by 5 bases and J by 6 bases, with 17 bases between. The CDR3 spans 15 residues.

The CDR3 bases are TGCGCCAGCAGCTTGGTAAGCGGGCCCTCCTACGAGCAGTACTTC. Its protein is CASSLVSGPSYEQYF. This sequence joins TRBV5-1 and TRBJ2-7; tentative D call: TRBD2 (6 bases). CDR1 and CDR2 from the germline V gene are SGHRS and YFSETQ. This CDR3 is 15 amino acids long. V lost 0 bases, J lost 0 bases, and 10 bases lay in between. Full variable domain (rest looked up from reference TRBV5-1 and TRBJ2-7): KAGVTQTPRYLIKTRGQQVTLSCSPISGHRSVSWYQQTPGQGLQFLFEYFSETQRNKGNFPGRFSGRQFSNSRSEMNVSTLELGDSALYLCASSLVSGPSYEQYFGPGTRLTVT.

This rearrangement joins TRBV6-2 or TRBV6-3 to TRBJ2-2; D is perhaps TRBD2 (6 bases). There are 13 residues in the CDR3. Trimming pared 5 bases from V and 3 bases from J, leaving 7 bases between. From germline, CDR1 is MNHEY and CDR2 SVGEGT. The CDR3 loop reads CASSQRDTGELFF. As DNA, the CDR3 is TGTGCCAGCAGTCAGCGGGACACCGGGGAGCTGTTTTTT.

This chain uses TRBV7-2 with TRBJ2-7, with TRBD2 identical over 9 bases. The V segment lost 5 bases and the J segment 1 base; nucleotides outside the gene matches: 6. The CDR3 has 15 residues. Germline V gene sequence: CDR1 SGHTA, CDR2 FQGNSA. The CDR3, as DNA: TGTGCCAGCAGCGCGGGACTAGCCGCGTCCTACGAGCAGTACTTC. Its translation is CASSAGLAASYEQYF.

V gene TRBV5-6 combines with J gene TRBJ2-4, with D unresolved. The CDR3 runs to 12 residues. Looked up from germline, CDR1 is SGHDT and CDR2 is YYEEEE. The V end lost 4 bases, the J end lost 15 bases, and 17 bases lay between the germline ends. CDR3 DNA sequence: TGTGCCAGCAGCGACGACGGGCCTGATGCGTACTTC. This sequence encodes CASSDDGPDAYF. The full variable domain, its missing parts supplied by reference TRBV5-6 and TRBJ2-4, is DAGVTQSPTHLIKTRGQQVTLRCSPKSGHDTVSWYQQALGQGPQFIFQYYEEEERQRGNFPDRFSGHQFPNYSSELNVNALLLGDSALYLCASSDDGPDAYFGAGTRLSVL.

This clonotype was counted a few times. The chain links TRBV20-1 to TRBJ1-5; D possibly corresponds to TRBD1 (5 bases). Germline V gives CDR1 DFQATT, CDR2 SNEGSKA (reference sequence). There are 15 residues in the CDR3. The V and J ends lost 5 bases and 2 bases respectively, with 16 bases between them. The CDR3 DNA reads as TGCAGTGCTCTACGGGACGGGGATCGCAATCAGCCCCAGCATTTT. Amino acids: CSALRDGDRNQPQHF.

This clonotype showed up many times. Here the CDR3 DNA reads TGTGCCAGCAGTCTGACAGGGTACGAGCAGTACTTC. This encodes CASSLTGYEQYF. The chain uses TRBV7-2 and TRBJ2-7, with 7 bases fitting TRBD1. The CDR3 is 12 residues long. J was trimmed by 4 bases and V by 6 bases; bases with no gene match: 3. Germline V CDR1 and CDR2: SGHTA, FQGNSA. The full variable domain, in which reference TRBV7-2 and TRBJ2-7 provide the parts outside the CDR3, is GAGVSQSPSNKVTEKGKDVELRCDPISGHTALYWYRQSLGQGLEFLIYFQGNSAPDKSGLPSDRFSAERTGGSVSTLTIQRTQQEDSAVYLCASSLTGYEQYFGPGTRLTVT.

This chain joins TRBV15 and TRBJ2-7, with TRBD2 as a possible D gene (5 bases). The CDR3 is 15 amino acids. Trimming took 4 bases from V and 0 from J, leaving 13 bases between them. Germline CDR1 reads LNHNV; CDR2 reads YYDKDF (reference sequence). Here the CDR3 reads CATSTGMGNSYEQYF. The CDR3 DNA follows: TGTGCCACCAGCACGGGGATGGGGAACTCCTACGAGCAGTACTTC.

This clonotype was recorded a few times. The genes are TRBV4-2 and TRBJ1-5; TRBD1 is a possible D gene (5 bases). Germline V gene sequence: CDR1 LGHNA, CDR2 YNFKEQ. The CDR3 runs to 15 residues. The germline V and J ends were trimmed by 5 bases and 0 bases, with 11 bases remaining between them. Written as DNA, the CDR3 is TGTGCCAGCAGCGGCCGGGACGGTAGCAATCAGCCCCAGCATTTT. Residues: CASSGRDGSNQPQHF.

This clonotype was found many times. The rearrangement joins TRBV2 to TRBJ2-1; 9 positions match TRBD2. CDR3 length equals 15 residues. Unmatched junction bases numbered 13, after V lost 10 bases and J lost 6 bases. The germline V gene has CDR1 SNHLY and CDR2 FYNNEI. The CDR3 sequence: CATPRSAGGGNEQFF. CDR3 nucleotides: TGTGCCACGCCCAGATCAGCGGGAGGAGGCAATGAGCAGTTCTTC.

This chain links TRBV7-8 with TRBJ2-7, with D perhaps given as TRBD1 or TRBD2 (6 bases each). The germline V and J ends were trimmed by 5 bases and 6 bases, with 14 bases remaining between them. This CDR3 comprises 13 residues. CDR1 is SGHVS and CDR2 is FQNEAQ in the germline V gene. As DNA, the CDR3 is TGTGCCAGCAGCCCTTGGGGGCGGGGCGAGCAGTACTTC. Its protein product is CASSPWGRGEQYF.

CDR3 sequence reads: CAEPDRSSYEQYF. CDR3 bases: TGTGCCGAACCCGACAGAAGCTCCTACGAGCAGTACTTC. The chain is built from TRBV28 and TRBJ2-7, with D perhaps matching TRBD1 (5 bases). Germline CDR1 reads MDHEN; CDR2 reads SYDVKM. This CDR3 contains 13 residues. The germline V and J ends were trimmed by 11 bases and 0 bases, with 14 bases remaining between them.

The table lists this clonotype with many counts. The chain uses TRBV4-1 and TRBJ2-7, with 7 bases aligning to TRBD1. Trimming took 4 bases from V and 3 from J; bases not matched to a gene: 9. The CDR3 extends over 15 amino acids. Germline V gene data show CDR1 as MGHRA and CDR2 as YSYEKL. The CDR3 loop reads CASSLRQGGNYEQYF. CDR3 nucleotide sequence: TGCGCCAGCAGCCTCCGACAGGGTGGCAACTACGAGCAGTACTTC.

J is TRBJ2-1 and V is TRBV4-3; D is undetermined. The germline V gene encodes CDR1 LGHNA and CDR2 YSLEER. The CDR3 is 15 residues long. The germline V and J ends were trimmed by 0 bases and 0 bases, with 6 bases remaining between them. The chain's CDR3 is CASSQEDSSYNEQFF. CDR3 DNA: TGCGCCAGCAGCCAAGAAGATAGCTCCTACAATGAGCAGTTCTTC.

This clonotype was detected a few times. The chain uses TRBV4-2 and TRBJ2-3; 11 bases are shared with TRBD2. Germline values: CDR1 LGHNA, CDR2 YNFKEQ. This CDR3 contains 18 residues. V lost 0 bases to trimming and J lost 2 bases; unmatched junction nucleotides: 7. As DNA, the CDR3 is TGTGCCAGCAGCCAAGATAGCGGGGGGGCCCCAAACACAGATACGCAGTATTTT. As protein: CASSQDSGGAPNTDTQYF.

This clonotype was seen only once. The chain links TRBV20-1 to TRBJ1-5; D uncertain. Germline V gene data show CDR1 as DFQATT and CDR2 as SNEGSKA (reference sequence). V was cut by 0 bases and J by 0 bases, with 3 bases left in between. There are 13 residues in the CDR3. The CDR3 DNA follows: TGCAGTGCTAGAGATCATAGCAATCAGCCCCAGCATTTT. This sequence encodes CSARDHSNQPQHF.